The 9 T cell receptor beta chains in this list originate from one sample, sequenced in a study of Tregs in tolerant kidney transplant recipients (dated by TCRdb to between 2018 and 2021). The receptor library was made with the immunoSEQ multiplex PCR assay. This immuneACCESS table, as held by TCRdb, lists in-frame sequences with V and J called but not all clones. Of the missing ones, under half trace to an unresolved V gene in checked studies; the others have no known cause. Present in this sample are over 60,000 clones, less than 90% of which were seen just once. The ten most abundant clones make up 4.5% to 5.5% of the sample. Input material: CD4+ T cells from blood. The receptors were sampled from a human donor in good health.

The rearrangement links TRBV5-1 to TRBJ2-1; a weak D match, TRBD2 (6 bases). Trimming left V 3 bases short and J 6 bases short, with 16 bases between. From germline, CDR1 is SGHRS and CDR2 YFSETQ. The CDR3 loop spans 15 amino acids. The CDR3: CASSSGTGDINEQFF. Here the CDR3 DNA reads TGCGCCAGCAGCTCCGGGACTGGGGATATCAATGAGCAGTTCTTC.

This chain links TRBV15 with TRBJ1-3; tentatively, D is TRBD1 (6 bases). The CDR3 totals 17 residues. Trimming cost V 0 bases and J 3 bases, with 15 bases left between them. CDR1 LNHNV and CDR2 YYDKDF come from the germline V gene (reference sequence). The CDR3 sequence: CATSREFGRGSGNTIYF. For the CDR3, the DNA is TGTGCCACCAGCAGAGAGTTTGGCAGGGGAAGTGGAAACACCATATATTTT.

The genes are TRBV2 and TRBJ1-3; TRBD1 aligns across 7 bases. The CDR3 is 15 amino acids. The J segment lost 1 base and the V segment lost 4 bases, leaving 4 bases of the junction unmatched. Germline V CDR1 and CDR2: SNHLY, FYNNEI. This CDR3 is CASSGTGRSGNTIYF. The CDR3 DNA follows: TGTGCCAGCAGTGGGACAGGCCGATCTGGAAACACCATATATTTT.

The CDR3 spells CASSQPADTQYF. The CDR3, as DNA: TGCGCCAGCAGCCAACCTGCAGATACGCAGTATTTT. The V call is TRBV4-3, the J call TRBJ2-3; D unresolved. The CDR3 extends over 12 amino acids. Looked up from germline, CDR1 is LGHNA and CDR2 is YSLEER. V dropped 2 bases and J dropped 4 bases, with 4 bases sitting between them.

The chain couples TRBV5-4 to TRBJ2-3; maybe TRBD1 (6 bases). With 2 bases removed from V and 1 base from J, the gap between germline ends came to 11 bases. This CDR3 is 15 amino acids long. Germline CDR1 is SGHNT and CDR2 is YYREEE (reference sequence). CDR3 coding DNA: TGTGCCAGCAGCTTCCCAGGACAGCGCACAGATACGCAGTATTTT. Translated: CASSFPGQRTDTQYF.

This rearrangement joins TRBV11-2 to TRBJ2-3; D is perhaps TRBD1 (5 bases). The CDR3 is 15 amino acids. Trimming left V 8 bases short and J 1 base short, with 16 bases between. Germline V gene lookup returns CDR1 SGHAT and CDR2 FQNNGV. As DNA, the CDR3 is TGTGCCAGCCGCAAACCCTTCAGGGGCACAGATACGCAGTATTTT. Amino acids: CASRKPFRGTDTQYF.

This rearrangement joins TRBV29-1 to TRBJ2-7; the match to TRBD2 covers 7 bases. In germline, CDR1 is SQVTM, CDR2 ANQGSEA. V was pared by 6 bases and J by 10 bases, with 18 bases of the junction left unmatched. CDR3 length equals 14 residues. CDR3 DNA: TGCAGCGTCGAACGGGACTGGGGGAGGGGTCGACAGTACTTC. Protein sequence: CSVERDWGRGRQYF.

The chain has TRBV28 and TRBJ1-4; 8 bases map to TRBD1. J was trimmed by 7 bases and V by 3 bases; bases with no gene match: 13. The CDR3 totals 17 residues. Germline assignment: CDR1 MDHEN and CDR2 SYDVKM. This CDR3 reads CASSLVQGARRGEKLFF. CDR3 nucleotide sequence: TGTGCCAGCAGTTTGGTCCAGGGGGCCCGCCGAGGTGAAAAACTGTTTTTT.

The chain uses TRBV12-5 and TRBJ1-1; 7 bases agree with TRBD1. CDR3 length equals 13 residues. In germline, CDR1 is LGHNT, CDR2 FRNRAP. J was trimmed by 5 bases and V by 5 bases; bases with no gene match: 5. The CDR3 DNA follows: TGTGCTAGTGGTCCACAGACAGGGACTGAAGCTTTCTTT. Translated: CASGPQTGTEAFF.